This passage covers 16 T cell receptor beta chains from one sample sequenced in a study of T cells in Graves' hyperthyroidism and ophthalmopathy. Amplification of TCR beta CDR3 regions used RNA as the template. TCR CDR3 regions were first amplified by RT-PCR with HTBI primers. In TCRdb, the multiplex PCR reads were re-called with MiXCR into one record per CDR3 protein. This sample has more than 500,000 distinct CDR3 sequences, with 14% found just once. The sequenced sample was blood. The receptors derive from a woman between 40 and 50 years old with Graves' hyperthyroidism.

This clonotype has at least ten counts. V gene TRBV7-2 combines with J gene TRBJ1-5; no reliable D call. This CDR3 is 14 amino acids long. Deletions cut 1 base from V and 4 bases from J, with 8 bases between. Germline V lookup: CDR1 SGHTA, CDR2 FQGNSA. The CDR3 sequence: CASSLGALNQPQHF. Written as DNA, the CDR3 is TGTGCCAGCAGCTTAGGGGCATTAAATCAGCCCCAGCATTTT.

The sample holds many counts of this clonotype. The V gene is TRBV2, the J gene TRBJ2-7, with 8 bases that match TRBD2. The CDR3 totals 15 residues. With 0 bases clipped from V and 7 bases from J, the junction kept 8 bases outside the gene matches. Germline CDR1 reads SNHLY; CDR2 reads FYNNEI. The CDR3 protein is CASSEADSGIVEQYF. The CDR3 bases are TGTGCCAGCAGTGAAGCGGATAGCGGGATTGTGGAGCAGTACTTC. Full variable domain (missing parts from reference TRBV2 and TRBJ2-7): EPEVTQTPSHQVTQMGQEVILRCVPISNHLYFYWYRQILGQKVEFLVSFYNNEISEKSEIFDDQFSVERPDGSNFTLKIRSTKLEDSAMYFCASSEADSGIVEQYFGPGTRLTVT.

This clonotype was observed many times. The V gene is TRBV27, the J gene TRBJ2-6, with D possibly being TRBD1 (6 bases). Germline V gene data show CDR1 as MNHEY and CDR2 as SMNVEV (reference sequence). The length of the CDR3 is 15 residues. The V end was cut by 5 bases, the J end by 1 base, with 9 bases between. The CDR3 is CASSPQGSGANVLTF. The CDR3 DNA follows: TGTGCCAGCAGTCCACAGGGATCTGGGGCCAACGTCCTGACTTTC.

This clonotype was seen repeatedly, ten times or more. The rearrangement links TRBV28 to TRBJ2-7; 7 positions match TRBD1. The CDR3 contains 16 residues. Germline V lookup: CDR1 MDHEN, CDR2 SYDVKM. J lost 0 bases, V lost 4 bases, and 9 bases had no gene match. The CDR3 DNA is TGTGCCAGCAGTTCCCCATCCGGGACAGCCTCCTACGAGCAGTACTTC. Protein: CASSSPSGTASYEQYF.

This clonotype was seen many times. This chain links TRBV7-9 with TRBJ2-5; 8 bases are a match to TRBD2. The CDR3 runs 16 residues. V trimming: 3 bases; J trimming: 3 bases; junction bases outside the gene matches: 9. Germline assignment: CDR1 SEHNR and CDR2 FQNEAQ (reference sequence). The CDR3 loop reads CASSLGLVGLKETQYF. The CDR3 DNA is TGTGCCAGCAGCTTGGGACTAGTAGGGCTGAAAGAGACCCAGTACTTC.

This clonotype was observed at least ten times. CDR3 residues: CASRPSGDAYEQYF. The DNA of the CDR3 is TGTGCCAGCAGACCTAGCGGGGATGCCTACGAGCAGTACTTC. The chain employs TRBV12-3 or TRBV12-4 and TRBJ2-7, with 9 nucleotides matching TRBD2. With V trimmed by 6 bases and J by 2 bases, 5 bases remained unmatched. The CDR3 runs to 14 residues.

This clonotype was recorded at least ten times. This chain uses TRBV5-1 with TRBJ2-4; D unclear. CDR1 is SGHRS and CDR2 is YFSETQ in the germline V gene. V lost 0 bases, J lost 6 bases, and 4 bases lay in between. The CDR3 is made up of 12 amino acids. The CDR3 DNA is TGCGCCAGCAGCTTGGACCGAAACATTCAGTACTTC. Amino acids: CASSLDRNIQYF.

This clonotype was seen ten or more times. The chain employs TRBV2 and TRBJ2-1, with D maybe TRBD2 (8 bases). V was cut by 4 bases and J by 8 bases, with 18 bases left in between. CDR3 length: 15 residues. The germline V gene encodes CDR1 SNHLY and CDR2 FYNNEI. CDR3 in amino acids: CASSGTSGQVHEQFF. CDR3 nucleotide sequence: TGTGCCAGCAGTGGTACTAGCGGACAGGTCCATGAGCAGTTCTTC.

A few counts support this clonotype. This chain joins TRBV5-1 and TRBJ1-1; D is ambiguous. The CDR3 runs 15 residues. CDR1 and CDR2 (germline): SGHRS, YFSETQ. Trimming took 0 bases from V and 4 from J, leaving 13 bases between them. CDR3 sequence (DNA): TGCGCCAGCAGCTTGGATCTAGGAGAACTCACTGAAGCTTTCTTT. This translates into CASSLDLGELTEAFF.

Turning to this clonotype: Just one base apart from a much larger clone, this may be a read error. This CDR3 is CASSLEGDRADYGYTF. Here the CDR3 DNA reads TGTGCCAGCAGCTTAGAAGGGGACAGGGCGGACTATGGCTACACCTTC. This chain connects TRBV7-9 to TRBJ1-2; 9 positions match TRBD1. Germline values: CDR1 SEHNR, CDR2 FQNEAQ (reference sequence). Trimming at V came to 1 base and at J to 3 bases, leaving 6 bases not matched to a gene. The CDR3 runs 16 residues. Based on the CDR3 plus reference TRBV7-9 and TRBJ1-2, the full variable domain is DTGVSQNPRHKITKRGQNVTFRCDPISEHNRLYWYRQTLGQGPEFLTYFQNEAQLEKSRLLSDRFSAERPKGSFSTLEIQRTEQGDSAMYLCASSLEGDRADYGYTFGSGTRLTVV.

J is TRBJ1-6 and V is TRBV7-9, with D possibly matching TRBD1 (6 bases). CDR3 length: 17 amino acids. Per the germline V gene, CDR1 is SEHNR and CDR2 is FQNEAQ (reference sequence). The V end lost 3 bases, the J end lost 5 bases, and 17 bases lay between the germline ends. The CDR3 is CASSFYPGVGNNSPLHF. In DNA, the CDR3 is TGTGCCAGCAGCTTTTACCCAGGGGTTGGAAATAATTCACCCCTCCACTTT.

The rearrangement uses TRBV5-1 and TRBJ2-7; tentatively, D is TRBD1 (5 bases). Germline V gene data show CDR1 as SGHRS and CDR2 as YFSETQ. Trimming shortened V by 4 bases and J by 3 bases, and 14 bases separated the two germline ends. This CDR3 spans 14 amino acids. The CDR3 sequence is CASSKMGPGYEQYF. CDR3 bases: TGCGCCAGCAGCAAAATGGGGCCCGGCTACGAGCAGTACTTC.

As to this clonotype: One junction end does not reproduce the germline sequence, and a read error may be involved. The rearrangement links TRBV3-1 to TRBJ2-1; D perhaps matches TRBD2 (5 bases). Germline CDR1 reads LGHDT; CDR2 reads YNNKEL (reference sequence). CDR3 size: 16 residues. The CDR3, as DNA: TGTGCCAGCAGCCAAGTCGCGGGCACCATCTACAATGGGCAGTTCTTC. The encoded protein is CASSQVAGTIYNGQFF.

This clonotype showed up many times. The chain employs TRBV10-1 and TRBJ2-1; D call uncertain. V dropped 4 bases and J dropped 6 bases, with 7 bases sitting between them. Looked up from germline, CDR1 is WNHNN and CDR2 is SYGVQD (reference sequence). The CDR3 covers 12 residues. The CDR3 nucleotides are TGCGCCAGCAGTGGTGCCGTCAATGAGCAGTTCTTC. Protein: CASSGAVNEQFF.

This clonotype was seen many times. The V call is TRBV6-1, the J call TRBJ1-1, with 8 nucleotides matching TRBD1. The CDR3 has 14 residues. J lost 0 bases, V lost 6 bases, and 3 bases had no gene match. Germline V gene lookup returns CDR1 MNHNS and CDR2 SASEGT. The CDR3 DNA reads as TGTGCCAGCAGAGACAGGGGATTGAACACTGAAGCTTTCTTT. It translates to CASRDRGLNTEAFF.

This clonotype occurred many times. The rearrangement joins TRBV12-3 or TRBV12-4 to TRBJ2-7; TRBD2 might be the D (5 bases). The CDR3 extends over 12 amino acids. Between the trimmed V and J ends, which lost 5 bases and 7 bases, there was a span of 12 bases. CDR3 region: CASSPGLEEQYF. CDR3 nucleotides: TGTGCCAGCAGTCCAGGACTTGAGGAGCAGTACTTC.